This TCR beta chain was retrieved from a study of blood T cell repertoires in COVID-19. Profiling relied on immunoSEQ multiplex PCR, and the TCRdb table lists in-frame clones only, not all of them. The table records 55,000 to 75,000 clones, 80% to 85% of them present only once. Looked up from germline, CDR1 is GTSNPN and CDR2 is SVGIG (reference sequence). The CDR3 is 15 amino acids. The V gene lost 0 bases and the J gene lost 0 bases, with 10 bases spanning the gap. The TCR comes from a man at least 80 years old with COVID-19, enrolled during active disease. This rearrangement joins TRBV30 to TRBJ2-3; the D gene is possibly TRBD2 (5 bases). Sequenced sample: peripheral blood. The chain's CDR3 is CAWSVAGDSTDTQYF. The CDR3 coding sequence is TGTGCCTGGAGTGTCGCCGGGGATAGCACAGATACGCAGTATTTT.